The 25 T cell receptor beta chains below all came from one sample that was sequenced in a study of control samples from healthy donors and cancer patients. TCRdb's copy holds only in-frame clones and misses some; the assay was immunoSEQ multiplex PCR. The sample has 60,000 to 100,000 clones, over 75% seen once. The sample taken for sequencing was blood. The receptor set was obtained from a man aged 50 to 59 in good health.

This clone was seen a handful of times. The chain recombines TRBV2 with TRBJ1-6, with 8 bases fitting TRBD1. Germline V gene lookup returns CDR1 SNHLY and CDR2 FYNNEI. V lost 1 base and J lost 7; bases outside the gene matches: 3. The length of the CDR3 is 15 residues. The CDR3 region has the DNA TGTGCCAGCAGTGAAGGGAGGACAGGGAATTCACCCCTCCACTTT. It translates to CASSEGRTGNSPLHF.

The chain links TRBV2 to TRBJ2-3, with 8 bases identical to TRBD1. CDR1 and CDR2 from the germline V gene are SNHLY and FYNNEI. CDR3 length: 15 residues. Trimming at V came to 6 bases and at J to 1 base, leaving 6 bases not matched to a gene. CDR3 residues: CASSGQGWGTDTQYF. CDR3 sequence (DNA): TGTGCCAGCAGCGGACAGGGCTGGGGCACAGATACGCAGTATTTT.

The chain has TRBV19 and TRBJ1-3, with D uncertain. This CDR3 has 18 residues. The V end lost 6 bases, the J end lost 0 bases, and 21 bases lay between the germline ends. The germline V gene encodes CDR1 LNHDA and CDR2 SQIVND (reference sequence). The CDR3 sequence is CASSLWVDSLDSGNTIYF. In nucleotides, the CDR3 is TGTGCCAGTAGCCTGTGGGTGGACTCTTTGGACTCTGGAAACACCATATATTTT.

The chain couples TRBV7-3 to TRBJ1-1; weak D call: TRBD1 (5 bases). The length of the CDR3 is 14 residues. Germline V gene sequence: CDR1 SGHTA, CDR2 FQGTGA. The germline V and J ends were trimmed by 0 bases and 6 bases, with 11 bases remaining between them. The CDR3 DNA reads as TGTGCCAGCAGCTTAACTATGGGGGGAGCTGAAGCTTTCTTT. Protein sequence: CASSLTMGGAEAFF. The whole variable domain, remainder taken from reference TRBV7-3 and TRBJ1-1, is GAGVSQTPSNKVTEKGKYVELRCDPISGHTALYWYRQSLGQGPEFLIYFQGTGAADDSGLPNDRFFAVRPEGSVSTLKIQRTERGDSAVYLCASSLTMGGAEAFFGQGTRLTVV.

The chain carries TRBV5-1 and TRBJ1-6, with D perhaps matching TRBD1 (6 bases). This CDR3 has 14 residues. CDR1 is SGHRS, CDR2 YFSETQ, per germline. Trimming pared 2 bases from V and 9 bases from J, leaving 12 bases between. In DNA, the CDR3 is TGCGCCAGCAGCTTAGAAGGAGGGGGTTCACCCCTCCACTTT. Translating it yields CASSLEGGGSPLHF. Filled out from reference TRBV5-1 and TRBJ1-6, the complete variable domain reads KAGVTQTPRYLIKTRGQQVTLSCSPISGHRSVSWYQQTPGQGLQFLFEYFSETQRNKGNFPGRFSGRQFSNSRSEMNVSTLELGDSALYLCASSLEGGGSPLHFGNGTRLTVT.

In this sample, this clone turned up once. CDR3 in amino acids: CASSLDRGSNQPQHF. The CDR3 region has the DNA TGTGCCAGCAGCTTAGACAGGGGAAGCAATCAGCCCCAGCATTTT. The rearrangement joins TRBV7-9 to TRBJ1-5; 7 bases are shared with TRBD1. V was clipped by 1 base and J by 1 base; unmatched bases: 1. The CDR3 runs 15 residues. The germline V gene has CDR1 SEHNR and CDR2 FQNEAQ (reference sequence).

The chain employs TRBV2 and TRBJ1-2; TRBD1 aligns across 8 bases. Germline values: CDR1 SNHLY, CDR2 FYNNEI. The V gene end was trimmed by 6 bases and the J gene end by 5 bases; junction bases not matched to a gene: 11. There are 15 residues in the CDR3. CDR3 in amino acids: CASRDPGGGLYGYTF. Here the CDR3 DNA reads TGTGCCAGCAGGGACCCAGGGGGCGGACTTTATGGCTACACCTTC. Supplemented by reference TRBV2 and TRBJ1-2, the full variable domain reads EPEVTQTPSHQVTQMGQEVILRCVPISNHLYFYWYRQILGQKVEFLVSFYNNEISEKSEIFDDQFSVERPDGSNFTLKIRSTKLEDSAMYFCASRDPGGGLYGYTFGSGTRLTVV.

This clone was counted a single time. V is TRBV6-5 and J is TRBJ1-5, with a weak D call TRBD1 (6 bases). V gave up 6 bases and J gave up 0 bases, with 12 bases separating them. Germline V gene lookup returns CDR1 MNHEY and CDR2 SVGAGI. The CDR3 has 15 residues. This CDR3 is CASSHTGYSNQPQHF. DNA for the CDR3: TGTGCCAGCAGCCATACAGGGTATAGCAATCAGCCCCAGCATTTT.

The chain couples TRBV2 to TRBJ1-3, with unresolved D. Germline V gene lookup returns CDR1 SNHLY and CDR2 FYNNEI. The ends were cut back, 8 bases at V and 1 base at J, with 12 bases in the middle. The CDR3 runs 14 residues. Written as DNA, the CDR3 is TGTGCCAGCCTCTCACAAGTTTCTGGAAACACCATATATTTT. This sequence encodes CASLSQVSGNTIYF.

The chain employs TRBV6-5 and TRBJ1-2, with D unresolved. The CDR3 loop spans 15 amino acids. Trimming took off 4 bases at V and 4 bases at J, with 16 bases between the two ends. Per the germline V gene, CDR1 is MNHEY and CDR2 is SVGAGI. CDR3 amino acids: CASSFLSPKGYGYTF. In nucleotides, the CDR3 is TGTGCCAGCAGTTTCCTATCCCCCAAGGGCTATGGCTACACCTTC.

V gene TRBV4-2 combines with J gene TRBJ2-2; TRBD1 aligns across 7 bases. CDR1 is LGHNA and CDR2 is YNFKEQ in the germline V gene. The trim removed 1 base at V and 1 base at J, leaving 3 bases unmatched. The length of the CDR3 is 16 residues. CDR3 coding DNA: TGTGCCAGCAGCCAAGCTAGACAGGGGAACACCGGGGAGCTGTTTTTT. Protein: CASSQARQGNTGELFF.

The chain has TRBV4-2 and TRBJ2-7; 8 positions match TRBD2. Trimming took 1 base from V and 1 from J; bases not matched to a gene: 3. The CDR3 length is 15 residues. Germline CDR1 is LGHNA and CDR2 is YNFKEQ. The CDR3: CASSQAGTRSYEQYF. The CDR3 region has the DNA TGTGCCAGCAGCCAAGCAGGGACTAGATCCTACGAGCAGTACTTC.

This clone showed up just a few times. CDR3 coding DNA: TGTGCCAGCAGTGGACAGGGGCAGCCCCAGCATTTT. It translates to CASSGQGQPQHF. This chain uses TRBV2 with TRBJ1-5; 8 nucleotides align to TRBD1. J gave up 7 bases and V 4 bases, and 0 bases lay outside the gene matches. From germline, CDR1 is SNHLY and CDR2 FYNNEI. The CDR3 spans 12 residues.

This chain uses TRBV12-2 with TRBJ2-5; TRBD2, the table's D call, was not compared with the DNA. TRBV12-2 is assigned pseudogene status. The CDR3 totals 17 residues. The CDR3 DNA is TGTGCAAGTCGCTTCCACCCGGGAGTTCCCCCTCAAGAGACCCAGTACTTC. The encoded protein is CASRFHPGVPPQETQYF.

CDR3 in DNA: TGCGCCAGCAGCCAAGAAATTGACTACCCTGAAGCTTTCTTT. It codes for CASSQEIDYPEAFF. The rearrangement uses TRBV4-3 and TRBJ1-1; D is uncertain. This CDR3 has 14 residues. Trimming stripped 0 bases from V and 6 bases from J, with 11 bases between. Germline values: CDR1 LGHNA, CDR2 YSLEER.

This chain links TRBV30 with TRBJ1-5; D gene unclear. The CDR3 runs to 15 residues. Deletions cut 0 bases from V and 0 bases from J, with 9 bases between. CDR1 GTSNPN and CDR2 SVGIG come from the germline V gene (reference sequence). The CDR3 DNA is TGTGCCTGGAGTGTACGGAGATATAGCAATCAGCCCCAGCATTTT. It is translated as CAWSVRRYSNQPQHF.

The chain uses TRBV20-1 and TRBJ2-7; no clear D gene. This CDR3 is built from 11 residues. V lost 0 bases and J 7 bases, leaving 7 bases between the germline ends. Germline V gives CDR1 DFQATT, CDR2 SNEGSKA (reference sequence). The DNA of the CDR3 is TGCAGTGCTAGAGATTTGGATGAGCAGTACTTC. Translation: CSARDLDEQYF.

The V gene is TRBV7-9, the J gene TRBJ2-2; D might be TRBD1 or TRBD2, each matching 5 bases. This CDR3 is built from 13 residues. Per germline, CDR1 SEHNR and CDR2 FQNEAQ (reference sequence). The CDR3 nucleotides are TGTGCGGCAAGAGGGGACGGGGCCGGGGAGCTGTTTTTT. Translated: CAARGDGAGELFF. Full variable domain (missing parts from reference TRBV7-9 and TRBJ2-2): DTGVSQNPRHKITKRGQNVTFRCDPISEHNRLYWYRQTLGQGPEFLTYFQNEAQLEKSRLLSDRFSAERPKGSFSTLEIQRTEQGDSAMYLCAARGDGAGELFFGEGSRLTVL.

The rearrangement uses TRBV21-1 and TRBJ1-1. TRBV21-1 is tagged as a pseudogene. This CDR3 has 14 residues. This CDR3 reads CASSTVRGGAEAFF. CDR3 DNA: TGTGCCAGCAGCACCGTTCGGGGGGGGGCTGAAGCTTTCTTT.

The chain links TRBV7-3 to TRBJ1-4; no firm D call. The V gene lost 5 bases and the J gene lost 7 bases, with 14 bases spanning the gap. The V gene's germline CDR1 is SGHTA and CDR2 FQGTGA. The CDR3 runs 14 residues. The CDR3 region is CASSPNSRGEKLFF. Written as DNA, the CDR3 is TGTGCCAGCAGCCCCAACTCTCGGGGTGAAAAACTGTTTTTT.

The CDR3 sequence is CASSYRTGRTEAFF. In nucleotides, the CDR3 is TGTGCCAGCAGTTACAGGACAGGGCGCACTGAAGCTTTCTTT. The V call is TRBV6-5, the J call TRBJ1-1; 8 positions agree with TRBD1. Germline CDR1 is MNHEY and CDR2 is SVGAGI. J gave up 4 bases and V 2 bases, and 3 bases lay outside the gene matches. The CDR3 is made up of 14 amino acids.

The chain links TRBV2 to TRBJ2-7; D remains unclear. In germline, CDR1 is SNHLY, CDR2 FYNNEI. Trimming cost V 3 bases and J 6 bases, with 15 bases left between them. The CDR3 spans 14 residues. The CDR3 here is CASSDSAHLGEQYF. DNA for the CDR3: TGTGCCAGCAGTGACTCGGCCCACTTGGGCGAGCAGTACTTC. Looking up the rest from reference TRBV2 and TRBJ2-7 gives the full variable domain: EPEVTQTPSHQVTQMGQEVILRCVPISNHLYFYWYRQILGQKVEFLVSFYNNEISEKSEIFDDQFSVERPDGSNFTLKIRSTKLEDSAMYFCASSDSAHLGEQYFGPGTRLTVT.

The V and J genes are TRBV5-1 and TRBJ2-7; D is ambiguous. The V end lost 3 bases, the J end lost 4 bases, and 8 bases lay between the germline ends. CDR3 length: 12 residues. Germline loops: CDR1 SGHRS, CDR2 YFSETQ. This CDR3 is CASSSGFYEQYF. The CDR3 DNA is TGCGCCAGCAGCTCTGGGTTTTACGAGCAGTACTTC. Full variable domain (remainder filled in from reference TRBV5-1 and TRBJ2-7): KAGVTQTPRYLIKTRGQQVTLSCSPISGHRSVSWYQQTPGQGLQFLFEYFSETQRNKGNFPGRFSGRQFSNSRSEMNVSTLELGDSALYLCASSSGFYEQYFGPGTRLTVT.

This chain links TRBV4-1 with TRBJ1-4, with 11 bases lining up with TRBD1. The CDR3 is 14 residues long. The V gene end was trimmed by 4 bases and the J gene end by 8 bases; junction bases not matched to a gene: 3. CDR1 is MGHRA, CDR2 YSYEKL, per germline. CDR3: CASSPGTGGEKLFF. The CDR3 DNA is TGCGCCAGCAGCCCCGGGACAGGGGGGGAAAAACTGTTTTTT.

The rearrangement links TRBV5-6 to TRBJ1-2; no reliable D call. CDR3 length: 14 residues. The germline gives CDR1 SGHDT, CDR2 YYEEEE. The V end was cut by 2 bases, the J end by 0 bases, with 8 bases between. CDR3: CASSLRAANYGYTF. Written as DNA, the CDR3 is TGTGCCAGCAGCTTAAGGGCTGCTAACTATGGCTACACCTTC.